Listed below are T cell receptor beta chains from one sample, sequenced in a study of a mutant IDH1 vaccine in newly diagnosed glioma. Data came from immunoSEQ multiplex PCR; TCRdb stores just in-frame clones and leaves some out. Of about 40,000 clones detected, roughly nine tenths appear once; the ten largest clones hold over 2%. Their recognized antigens are unknown. The input for sequencing was PBMCs, taken from a glioma patient whose treatment included an IDH1 peptide vaccine. The origin of the receptors is a man in his fifties with glioma. Each CDR3 is given with its conserved first and last residue. The D gene is left open where the match is weak. Only some rows state a clone size, as once, few, many or a class for expanded clones.

j_call clone_size v_call d_call cdr3_nt cdr3_aa
TRBJ2-3 once TRBV10-1 . TGCGCCAGCAGTGAGGATCAGGGAACAGCAGATACGCAGTATTTT CASSEDQGTADTQYF
TRBJ1-5 medium-sized TRBV7-9 . TGTGCCAGCAGCTCGGGGAGTCAGCCCCAGCATTTT CASSSGSQPQHF
TRBJ2-6 . TRBV7-3 . TGTGCCAGCAGCTCGGCTTCTGGGGCCAACGTCCTGACTTTC CASSSASGANVLTF
TRBJ2-5 . TRBV9 TRBD2 TGTGCCAGCAGCGTAGTACCTAGCGGGAGAGCCGGGGAGACCCAGTACTTC CASSVVPSGRAGETQYF
TRBJ2-1 . TRBV4-1 TRBD2 TGCGCCAGCAGCCGCCTCTCTGGGGGAGGGTTGAATGAGCAGTTCTTC CASSRLSGGGLNEQFF
TRBJ1-1 . TRBV4-1 TRBD1 TGCGCCAGCAGCCCACAGGGGGCGCGCTCTGAAGCTTTCTTT CASSPQGARSEAFF
TRBJ1-1 . TRBV19 . TGTGCCAGTAGTTTGTCAGCGAACACTGAAGCTTTCTTT CASSLSANTEAFF
TRBJ2-7 . TRBV25-1 . TGTGCCAGCAGCGCGGCAGGGGCCTACGAGCAGTACTTC CASSAAGAYEQYF
TRBJ1-5 . TRBV7-2 . TGTGCCAGCAGCGACGAGTCGGGGATGATTCAGCCCCAGCATTTT CASSDESGMIQPQHF
TRBJ1-2 . TRBV29-1 . TGCAGCGTTGCTGGGCTGCGGAATGGCTACACCTTC CSVAGLRNGYTF
TRBJ2-5 . TRBV9 TRBD2 TGTGCCAGCAGCGTCGGTAGCGGGACCCGGCAAGAGACCCAGTACTTC CASSVGSGTRQETQYF
TRBJ2-3 . TRBV10-2 . TGCGCCAGCAATGGCCTAGCGTACCGCAGAGATACGCAGTATTTT CASNGLAYRRDTQYF
TRBJ1-5 once TRBV30 . TGTGCCTGGAGTGTACGTCAAGAGGGGATGGGCAATCAGCCCCAGCATTTT CAWSVRQEGMGNQPQHF
TRBJ1-1 . TRBV5-5 . TGTGCCAGCAGCTTATATATCCGGGAGAGTGAAGCTTTCTTT CASSLYIRESEAFF
TRBJ1-2 . TRBV18 TRBD1 TGTGCCAGCTCTCGGGGACAGGGCGCAAACTATGGCTACACCTTC CASSRGQGANYGYTF